A selection of T cell receptor beta chains follows, all from one sample in a study of CD8 T cells in ankylosing spondylitis. TCRdb called the 5' RACE reads again in MiXCR, with one record for every CDR3 protein. The data show a few hundred thousand distinct CDR3 sequences, approximately 10% seen once. Sequenced sample: blood, either unsorted or a sorted T cell fraction (not recorded which). These receptors were collected from a male donor with ankylosing spondylitis or in good health (not recorded which). CDR3s include the opening cysteine and the closing phenylalanine or tryptophan. D genes are given only for firm matches. Only part of the rows carry a size: once, few, many, or a class if the clone is expanded.

D gene: NA; clone size: many; J gene: TRBJ2-1; V gene: TRBV20-1; CDR3 DNA: TGCAGTGCTAGAGATCTGAGGGTAGGTGAGCAGTTCTTC; CDR3 protein: CSARDLRVGEQFF
D gene: NA; clone size: many; J gene: TRBJ1-2; V gene: TRBV12-3/TRBV12-4; CDR3 DNA: TGTGCCAGCAGTTTTAAGGGAGACTACGGTGGCTACACCTTC; CDR3 protein: CASSFKGDYGGYTF
D gene: NA; clone size: few; J gene: TRBJ2-5; V gene: TRBV9; CDR3 DNA: TGTGCCAGCAGCGTAGGAGTAGGGGGGGCCCAAGAGACCCAGTACTTC; CDR3 protein: CASSVGVGGAQETQYF
D gene: NA; clone size: many; J gene: TRBJ1-5; V gene: TRBV20-1; CDR3 DNA: TGCAGTGCTAGGGCAATTACCGGGAGCAATCAGCCCCAGCATTTT; CDR3 protein: CSARAITGSNQPQHF
D gene: TRBD2; clone size: many; J gene: TRBJ2-7; V gene: TRBV4-2; CDR3 DNA: TGTGCCAGCAGCCCCACGACTAGCGGGTCCTACGAGCAGTACTTC; CDR3 protein: CASSPTTSGSYEQYF
D gene: TRBD2; clone size: many; J gene: TRBJ2-7; V gene: TRBV7-9; CDR3 DNA: TGTGCCAGCAGCCCCGGGACTAGCACCCACGAGCAGTACTTC; CDR3 protein: CASSPGTSTHEQYF
D gene: NA; clone size: few; J gene: TRBJ2-5; V gene: TRBV18; CDR3 DNA: TGTGCCAGCTCACCAAGGGGGGCGGAGACCCAGTACTTC; CDR3 protein: CASSPRGAETQYF
D gene: NA; clone size: many; J gene: TRBJ2-1; V gene: TRBV7-2; CDR3 DNA: TGTGCCAGCAGCTTAGGGGGGGCCAACCATGAGCAGTTCTTC; CDR3 protein: CASSLGGANHEQFF
D gene: TRBD2; clone size: NA; J gene: TRBJ2-1; V gene: TRBV7-2; CDR3 DNA: TGTGCCAGCAGCTTAGCTAGCGGGGGGTTCCTCTCCTACAATGAGCAGTTCTTC; CDR3 protein: CASSLASGGFLSYNEQFF
D gene: NA; clone size: few; J gene: TRBJ2-1; V gene: TRBV9; CDR3 DNA: TGTGCCAGCAGCGTAGGACCTGACAATGAGCAGTTCTTC; CDR3 protein: CASSVGPDNEQFF
D gene: NA; clone size: many; J gene: TRBJ2-2; V gene: TRBV6-1; CDR3 DNA: TGTGCCAGCACAAAAACAGGGACCGGGGAGCTGTTTTTT; CDR3 protein: CASTKTGTGELFF
D gene: TRBD1; clone size: NA; J gene: TRBJ2-7; V gene: TRBV9; CDR3 DNA: TGTGCCAGCAGCGTAGACCAAGGGGGCAGAGGTTACGAGCAGTACTTC; CDR3 protein: CASSVDQGGRGYEQYF